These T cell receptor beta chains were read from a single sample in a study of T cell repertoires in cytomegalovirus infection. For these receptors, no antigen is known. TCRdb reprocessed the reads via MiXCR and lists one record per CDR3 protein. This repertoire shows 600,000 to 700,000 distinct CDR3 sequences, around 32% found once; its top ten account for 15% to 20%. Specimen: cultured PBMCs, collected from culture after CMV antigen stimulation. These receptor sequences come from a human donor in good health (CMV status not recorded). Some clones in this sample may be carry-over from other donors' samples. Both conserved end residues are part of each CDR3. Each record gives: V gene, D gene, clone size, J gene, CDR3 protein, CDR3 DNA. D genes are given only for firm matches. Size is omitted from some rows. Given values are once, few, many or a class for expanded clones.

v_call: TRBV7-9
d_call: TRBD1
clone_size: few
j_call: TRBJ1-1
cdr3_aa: CASSSIQGSGTEAFF
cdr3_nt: TGTGCCAGCAGCTCTATACAGGGGTCAGGTACTGAAGCTTTCTTT

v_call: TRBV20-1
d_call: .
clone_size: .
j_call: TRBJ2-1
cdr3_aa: CSARDPQFF
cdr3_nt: TGCAGTGCTAGGGACCCTCAGTTCTTC

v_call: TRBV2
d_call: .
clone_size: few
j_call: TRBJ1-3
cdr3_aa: CASSGTGGNTIYF
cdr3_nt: TGTGCCAGCAGTGGAACTGGGGGAAACACCATATATTTT

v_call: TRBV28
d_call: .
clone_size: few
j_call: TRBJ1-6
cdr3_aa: CASLTGVYNSPLHF
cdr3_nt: TGTGCCAGCTTGACCGGGGTATATAATTCACCCCTCCACTTT

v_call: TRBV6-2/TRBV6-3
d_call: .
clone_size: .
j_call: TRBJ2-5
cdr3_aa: CASSYGRQETQYF
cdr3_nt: TGTGCCAGCAGTTATGGTCGTCAAGAGACCCAGTACTTC

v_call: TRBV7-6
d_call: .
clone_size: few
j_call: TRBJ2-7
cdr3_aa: CASSSNPSSYEQYF
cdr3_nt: TGTGCCAGCAGCTCCAACCCGAGCTCCTACGAGCAGTACTTC

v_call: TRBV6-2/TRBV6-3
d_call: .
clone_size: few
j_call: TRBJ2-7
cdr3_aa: CASSSVQGRSYEQYF
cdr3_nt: TGTGCCAGCAGTTCCGTCCAGGGACGTAGCTACGAGCAGTACTTC

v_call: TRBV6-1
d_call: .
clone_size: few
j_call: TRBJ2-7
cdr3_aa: CASSVGVSYEQYF
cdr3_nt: TGTGCCAGCAGTGTTGGGGTCTCCTACGAGCAGTACTTC

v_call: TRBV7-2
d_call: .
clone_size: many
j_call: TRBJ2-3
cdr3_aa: CASSLPGAGAPDTQYF
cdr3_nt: TGTGCCAGCAGCTTACCCGGGGCCGGTGCCCCAGATACGCAGTATTTT

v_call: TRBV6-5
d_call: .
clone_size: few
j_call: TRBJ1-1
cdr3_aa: CASSYSRGSDEAFF
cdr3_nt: TGTGCCAGCAGTTACTCAAGGGGATCCGATGAAGCTTTCTTT

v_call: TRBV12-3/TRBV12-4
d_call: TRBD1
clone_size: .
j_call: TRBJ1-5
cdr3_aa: CASSRSPGQGGQHF
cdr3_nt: TGTGCCAGCAGTCGATCACCTGGACAGGGTGGTCAACATTTT

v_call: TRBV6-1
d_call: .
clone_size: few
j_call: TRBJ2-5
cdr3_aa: CASSGVNQETQYF
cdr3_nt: TGTGCCAGCAGTGGGGTCAACCAAGAGACCCAGTACTTC

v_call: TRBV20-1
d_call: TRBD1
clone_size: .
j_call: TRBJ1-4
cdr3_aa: CSAWSGTGDEKLFF
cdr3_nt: TGCAGTGCTTGGAGCGGGACAGGGGATGAAAAACTGTTTTTT

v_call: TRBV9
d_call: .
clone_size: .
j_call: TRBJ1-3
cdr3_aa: CASKRGNTIYF
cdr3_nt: TGTGCCAGCAAACGGGGAAACACCATATATTTT

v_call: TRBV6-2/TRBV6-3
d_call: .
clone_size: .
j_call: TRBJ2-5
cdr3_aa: CASRTRRGIETQYF
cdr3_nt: TGTGCCAGCAGGACCCGGAGGGGCATAGAGACCCAGTACTTC

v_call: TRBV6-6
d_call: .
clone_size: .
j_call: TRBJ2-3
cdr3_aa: CASFVAPGSTQYF
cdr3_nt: TGTGCCAGTTTTGTCGCCCCAGGGAGCACGCAGTATTTT

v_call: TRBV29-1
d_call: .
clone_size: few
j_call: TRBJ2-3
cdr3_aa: CSVERLASDTQYF
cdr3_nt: TGCAGCGTTGAAAGGCTAGCATCAGATACGCAGTATTTT

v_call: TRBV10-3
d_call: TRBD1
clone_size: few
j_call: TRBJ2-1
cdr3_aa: CAISSGTGTDEQFF
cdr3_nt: TGTGCCATCAGCTCCGGGACAGGGACGGATGAGCAGTTCTTC

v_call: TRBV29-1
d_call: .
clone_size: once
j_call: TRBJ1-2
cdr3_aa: CSVPPGQNYGYTF
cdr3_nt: TGCAGCGTCCCTCCGGGGCAGAACTATGGCTACACCTTC

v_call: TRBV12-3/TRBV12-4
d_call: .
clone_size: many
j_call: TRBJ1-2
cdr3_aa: CASRMDHYGYTF
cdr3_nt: TGTGCCAGCAGAATGGACCACTATGGCTACACCTTC

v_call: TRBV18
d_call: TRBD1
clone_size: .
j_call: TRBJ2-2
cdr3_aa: CASMTGTNTGELFF
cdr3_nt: TGTGCCAGCATGACAGGGACGAACACCGGGGAGCTGTTTTTT

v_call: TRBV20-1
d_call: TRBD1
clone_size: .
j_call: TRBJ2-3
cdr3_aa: CSATDRGKRDTQYF
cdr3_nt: TGCAGTGCAACGGACAGGGGGAAAAGAGATACGCAGTATTTT

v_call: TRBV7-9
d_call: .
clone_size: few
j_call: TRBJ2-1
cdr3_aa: CASSQWGGHEQFF
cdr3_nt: TGTGCCAGCAGCCAGTGGGGAGGCCATGAGCAGTTCTTC

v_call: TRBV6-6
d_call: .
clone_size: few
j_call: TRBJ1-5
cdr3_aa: CASIWGPGEPQHF
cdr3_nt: TGTGCCAGCATCTGGGGGCCAGGTGAGCCCCAGCATTTT

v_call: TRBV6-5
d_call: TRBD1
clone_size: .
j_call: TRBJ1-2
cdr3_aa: CASSFGTATIYGYTF
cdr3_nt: TGTGCCAGCAGTTTTGGGACAGCAACAATCTATGGCTACACCTTC

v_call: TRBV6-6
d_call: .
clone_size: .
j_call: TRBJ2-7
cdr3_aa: CASRGLGKYEQYF
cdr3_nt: TGTGCCAGCAGAGGACTGGGGAAATACGAGCAGTACTTC

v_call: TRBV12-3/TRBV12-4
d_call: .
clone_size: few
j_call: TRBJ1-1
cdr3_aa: CASNTGLEAFF
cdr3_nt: TGTGCCAGCAATACAGGCCTTGAAGCTTTCTTT

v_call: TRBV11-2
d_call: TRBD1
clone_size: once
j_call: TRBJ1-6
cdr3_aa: CASSQWGLDRGNNSPLHF
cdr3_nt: TGTGCCAGCAGCCAATGGGGACTGGACAGGGGAAATAATTCACCCCTCCACTTT

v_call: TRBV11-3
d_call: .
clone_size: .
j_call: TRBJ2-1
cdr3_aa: CASSPSTIPGVGDTYNEQFF
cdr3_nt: TGTGCCAGCAGCCCATCGACTATCCCGGGGGTTGGGGATACGTACAATGAGCAGTTCTTC

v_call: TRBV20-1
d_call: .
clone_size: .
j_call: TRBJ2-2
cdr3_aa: CSARDRGAFGELFF
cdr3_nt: TGCAGTGCTAGAGATCGAGGGGCTTTCGGGGAGCTGTTTTTT

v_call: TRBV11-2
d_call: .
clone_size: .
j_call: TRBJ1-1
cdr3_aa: CASSSTNTEAFF
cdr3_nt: TGTGCCAGCAGCTCAACGAACACTGAAGCTTTCTTT

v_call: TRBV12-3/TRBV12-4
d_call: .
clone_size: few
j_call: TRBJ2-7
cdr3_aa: CASTQQGPYEQYF
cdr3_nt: TGTGCCAGCACCCAACAGGGTCCCTACGAGCAGTACTTC

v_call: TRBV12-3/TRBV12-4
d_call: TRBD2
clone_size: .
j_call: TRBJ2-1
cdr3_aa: CASSSVGLAGMGGEQFF
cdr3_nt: TGTGCCAGCAGCTCTGTTGGACTAGCGGGAATGGGAGGTGAGCAGTTCTTC

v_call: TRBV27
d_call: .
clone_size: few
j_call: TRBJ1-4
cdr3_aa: CASSLSANNEKLFF
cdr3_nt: TGTGCCAGCAGTTTATCAGCGAATAATGAAAAACTGTTTTTT

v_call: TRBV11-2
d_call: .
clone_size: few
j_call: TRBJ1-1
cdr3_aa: CASSSGPDTEAFF
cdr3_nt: TGTGCCAGCAGCTCAGGCCCGGACACTGAAGCTTTCTTT

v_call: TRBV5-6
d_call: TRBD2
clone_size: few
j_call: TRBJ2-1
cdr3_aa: CASSLAETSGSYEQFF
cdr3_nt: TGTGCCAGCAGCTTGGCTGAGACTAGCGGGAGTTATGAGCAGTTCTTC

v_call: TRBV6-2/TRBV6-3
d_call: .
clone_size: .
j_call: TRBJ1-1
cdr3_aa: CASSSGENTEAFF
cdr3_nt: TGTGCCAGCAGTTCAGGCGAGAACACTGAAGCTTTCTTT

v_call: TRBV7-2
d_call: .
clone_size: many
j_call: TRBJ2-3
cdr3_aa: CASSLTTATDTQYF
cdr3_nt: TGTGCCAGCAGCTTAACCACTGCAACAGATACGCAGTATTTT

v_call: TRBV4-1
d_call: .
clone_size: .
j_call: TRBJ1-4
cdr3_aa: CASSRPDGATNEKLFF
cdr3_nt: TGCGCCAGCAGCCGACCGGACGGAGCAACTAATGAAAAACTGTTTTTT